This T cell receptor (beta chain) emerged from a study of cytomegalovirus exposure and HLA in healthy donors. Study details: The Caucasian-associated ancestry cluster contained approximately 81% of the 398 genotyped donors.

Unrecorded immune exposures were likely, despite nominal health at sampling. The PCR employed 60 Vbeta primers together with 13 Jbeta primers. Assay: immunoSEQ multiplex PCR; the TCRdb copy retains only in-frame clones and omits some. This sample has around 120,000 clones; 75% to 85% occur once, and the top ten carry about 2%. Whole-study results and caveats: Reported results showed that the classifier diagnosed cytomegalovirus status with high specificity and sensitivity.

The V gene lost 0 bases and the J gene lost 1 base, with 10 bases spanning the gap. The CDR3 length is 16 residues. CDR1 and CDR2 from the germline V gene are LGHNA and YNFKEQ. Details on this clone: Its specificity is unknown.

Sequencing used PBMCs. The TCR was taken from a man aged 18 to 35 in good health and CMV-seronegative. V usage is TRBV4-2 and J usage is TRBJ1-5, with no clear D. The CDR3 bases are TGTGCCAGCAGCCAAGATTACCGAGGGAGCAATCAGCCCCAGCATTTT. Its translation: CASSQDYRGSNQPQHF.